At least ten counts were recorded for the clone carrying this TCR beta chain. The entry originates in a study of T cells after yellow fever vaccination. Study in general: Preparation of the low-cell-number fractions used SMART-Seq v4 Ultra Low Input.

Via MiXCR, TCRdb re-called the 5' RACE reads, giving one row per CDR3 protein. The sample lists under 300,000 distinct CDR3 sequences, about 7% seen once, with around 0.9% in the top ten. This TCR came from a man younger than 45 who received the YFV17D yellow fever vaccine. Sequences were derived from CD4+ T cells sorted from PBMCs, sampled 15 days after the yellow fever booster vaccination.

The chain's CDR3 is CSAAGGRGNQPQHF. For the CDR3, the DNA is TGCAGTGCTGCAGGGGGTAGGGGCAATCAGCCCCAGCATTTT. V and J are TRBV20-1 and TRBJ1-5, with TRBD1 matching 7 bases. Germline-derived CDR1 and CDR2 are DFQATT and SNEGSKA (reference sequence). Trimming at V came to 5 bases and at J to 2 bases, leaving 6 bases not matched to a gene. The CDR3 totals 14 residues.